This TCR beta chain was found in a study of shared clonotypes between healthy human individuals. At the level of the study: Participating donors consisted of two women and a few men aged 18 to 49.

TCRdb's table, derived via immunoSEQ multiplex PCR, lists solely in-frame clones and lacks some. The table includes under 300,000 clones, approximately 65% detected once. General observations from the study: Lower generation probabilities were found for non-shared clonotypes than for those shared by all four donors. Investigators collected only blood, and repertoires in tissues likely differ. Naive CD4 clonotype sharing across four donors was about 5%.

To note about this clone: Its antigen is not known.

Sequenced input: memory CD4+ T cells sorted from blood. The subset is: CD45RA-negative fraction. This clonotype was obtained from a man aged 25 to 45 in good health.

The CDR3 here is CATSREIAINDNEQFF. The CDR3 DNA is TGTGCCACCAGCAGAGAAATAGCGATTAATGACAATGAGCAGTTCTTC. The rearrangement links TRBV15 to TRBJ2-1; maybe TRBD2 (5 bases). Per germline, CDR1 LNHNV and CDR2 YYDKDF (reference sequence). The CDR3 has 16 residues. V was trimmed by 0 bases and J by 5 bases, leaving 14 bases between them.